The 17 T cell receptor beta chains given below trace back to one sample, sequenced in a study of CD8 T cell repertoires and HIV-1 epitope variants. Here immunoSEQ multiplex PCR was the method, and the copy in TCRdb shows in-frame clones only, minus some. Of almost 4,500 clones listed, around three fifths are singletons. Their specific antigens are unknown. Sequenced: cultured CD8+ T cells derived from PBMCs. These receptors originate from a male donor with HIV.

CDR3 protein: CASSLLVTNTEAFF. CDR3 nucleotide sequence: TGTGCCAGCAGTTTATTGGTCACGAACACTGAAGCTTTCTTT. The rearrangement joins TRBV28 to TRBJ1-1, with unresolved D. V was cut by 1 base and J by 1 base, with 7 bases left in between. The germline V gene has CDR1 MDHEN and CDR2 SYDVKM. The CDR3 contains 14 residues.

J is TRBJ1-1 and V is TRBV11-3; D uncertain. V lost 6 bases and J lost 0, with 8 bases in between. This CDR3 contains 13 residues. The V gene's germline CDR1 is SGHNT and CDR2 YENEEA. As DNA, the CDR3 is TGTGCCAGCAGTTTTCAGATGAACACTGAAGCTTTCTTT. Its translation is CASSFQMNTEAFF.

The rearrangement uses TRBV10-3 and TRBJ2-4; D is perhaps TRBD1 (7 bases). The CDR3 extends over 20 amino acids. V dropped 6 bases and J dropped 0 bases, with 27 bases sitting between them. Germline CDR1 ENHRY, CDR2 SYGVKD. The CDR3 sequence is CAIRSGTATRRALAKNIQYF. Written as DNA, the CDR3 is TGTGCCATCAGATCTGGGACAGCCACGCGGAGGGCCCTAGCCAAAAACATTCAGTACTTC.

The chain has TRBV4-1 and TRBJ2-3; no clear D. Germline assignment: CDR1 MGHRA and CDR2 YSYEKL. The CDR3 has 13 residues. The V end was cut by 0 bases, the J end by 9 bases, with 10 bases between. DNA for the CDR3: TGCGCCAGCAGCCAAGATCAGCTGGGGACGCAGTATTTT. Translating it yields CASSQDQLGTQYF.

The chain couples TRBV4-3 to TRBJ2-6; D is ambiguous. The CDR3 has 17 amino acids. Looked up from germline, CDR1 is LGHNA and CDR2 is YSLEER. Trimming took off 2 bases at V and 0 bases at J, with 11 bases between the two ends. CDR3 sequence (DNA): TGCGCCAGCAGCCAATATTACGAATACTCTGGGGCCAACGTCCTGACTTTC. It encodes CASSQYYEYSGANVLTF.

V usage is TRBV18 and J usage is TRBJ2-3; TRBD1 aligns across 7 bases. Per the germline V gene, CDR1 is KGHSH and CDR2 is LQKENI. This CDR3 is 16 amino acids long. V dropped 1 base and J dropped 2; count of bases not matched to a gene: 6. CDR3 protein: CASSPLGGSTTDTQYF. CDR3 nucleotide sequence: TGTGCCAGCTCACCACTAGGGGGCAGTACCACAGATACGCAGTATTTT.

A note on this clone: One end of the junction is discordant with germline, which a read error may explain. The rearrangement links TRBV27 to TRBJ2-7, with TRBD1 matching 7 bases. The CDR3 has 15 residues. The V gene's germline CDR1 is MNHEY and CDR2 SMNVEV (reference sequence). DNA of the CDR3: TGTGCCAGCGGTTTAGAATTGACAGGGTCGAACGAGCAGTACTTC. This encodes CASGLELTGSNEQYF.

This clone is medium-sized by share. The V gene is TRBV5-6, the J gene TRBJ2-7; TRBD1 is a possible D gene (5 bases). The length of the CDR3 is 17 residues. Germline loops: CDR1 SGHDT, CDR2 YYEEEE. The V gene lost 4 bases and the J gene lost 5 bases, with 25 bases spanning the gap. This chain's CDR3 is CASSRWGGKEKANEQYF. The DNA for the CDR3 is TGTGCCAGCAGCCGGTGGGGCGGTAAGGAGAAGGCGAACGAGCAGTACTTC.

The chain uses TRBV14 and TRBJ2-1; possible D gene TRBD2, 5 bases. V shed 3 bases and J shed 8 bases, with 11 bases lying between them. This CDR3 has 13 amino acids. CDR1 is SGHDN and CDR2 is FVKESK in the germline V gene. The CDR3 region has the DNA TGTGCCAGCAGCCATCGGACTTTTGATGAGCAGTTCTTC. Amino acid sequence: CASSHRTFDEQFF.

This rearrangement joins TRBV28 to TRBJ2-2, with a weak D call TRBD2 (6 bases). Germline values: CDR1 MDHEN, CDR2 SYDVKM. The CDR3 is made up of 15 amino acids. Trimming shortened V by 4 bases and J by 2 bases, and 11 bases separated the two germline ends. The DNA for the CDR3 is TGTGCCAGCAGTTACGGGCGGGGAAACACCGGGGAGCTGTTTTTT. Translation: CASSYGRGNTGELFF.

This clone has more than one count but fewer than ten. The CDR3 is CASREQGGTEAFF. The CDR3 DNA sequence: TGTGCCAGCAGGGAGCAAGGGGGTACTGAAGCTTTCTTT. This chain links TRBV5-6 with TRBJ1-1; possible D gene TRBD1, 6 bases. Germline V gene sequence: CDR1 SGHDT, CDR2 YYEEEE. The CDR3 covers 13 residues. The V end was cut by 5 bases, the J end by 5 bases, with 13 bases between.

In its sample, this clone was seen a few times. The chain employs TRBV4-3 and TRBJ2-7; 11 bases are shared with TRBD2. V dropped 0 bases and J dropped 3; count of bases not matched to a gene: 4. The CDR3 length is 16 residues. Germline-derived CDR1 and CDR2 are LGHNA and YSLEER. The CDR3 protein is CASSQDYGTSGYEQYF. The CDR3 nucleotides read TGCGCCAGCAGCCAAGATTACGGGACTAGCGGCTACGAGCAGTACTTC.

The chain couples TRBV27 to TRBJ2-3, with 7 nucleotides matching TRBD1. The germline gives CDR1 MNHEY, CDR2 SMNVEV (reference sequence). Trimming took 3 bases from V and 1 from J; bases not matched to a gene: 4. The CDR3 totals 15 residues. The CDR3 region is CASSFPGGRTDTQYF. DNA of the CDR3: TGTGCCAGCAGTTTTCCAGGGGGTCGCACAGATACGCAGTATTTT.

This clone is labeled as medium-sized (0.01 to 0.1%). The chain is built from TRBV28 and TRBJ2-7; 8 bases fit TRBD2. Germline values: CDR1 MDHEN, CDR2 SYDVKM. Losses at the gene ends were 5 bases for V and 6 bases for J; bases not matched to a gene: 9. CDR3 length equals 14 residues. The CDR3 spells CASSPEAGVSEQYF. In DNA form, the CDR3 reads TGTGCCAGCAGTCCGGAAGCGGGAGTAAGCGAGCAGTACTTC.

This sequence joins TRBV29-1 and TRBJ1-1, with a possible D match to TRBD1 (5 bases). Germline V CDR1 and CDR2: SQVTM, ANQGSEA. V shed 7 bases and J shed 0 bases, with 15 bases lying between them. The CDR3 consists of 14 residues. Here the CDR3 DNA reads TGCAGCGCATCCCTGACAGATATGAACACTGAAGCTTTCTTT. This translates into CSASLTDMNTEAFF.

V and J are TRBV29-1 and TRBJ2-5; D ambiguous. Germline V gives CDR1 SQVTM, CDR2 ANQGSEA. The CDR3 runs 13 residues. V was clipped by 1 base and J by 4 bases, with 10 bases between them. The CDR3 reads CSVEAPGVETQYF. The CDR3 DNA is TGCAGCGTTGAAGCCCCTGGGGTAGAGACCCAGTACTTC.

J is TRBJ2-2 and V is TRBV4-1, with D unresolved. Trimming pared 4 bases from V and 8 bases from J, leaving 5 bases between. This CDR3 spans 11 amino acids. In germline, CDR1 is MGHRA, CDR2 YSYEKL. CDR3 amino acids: CASSLTGELFF. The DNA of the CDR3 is TGCGCCAGCAGCCTTACGGGGGAGCTGTTTTTT.